A single sample gave rise to the 30 T cell receptor beta chains below, sequenced in a study of blood T cell repertoires in COVID-19. TCRdb's table, derived via immunoSEQ multiplex PCR, lists solely in-frame clones and lacks some. The sample consists of fewer than 350,000 clones, approximately 86% of them appearing once. Sequencing used peripheral blood. The receptors stem from a woman in her 70s with COVID-19, enrolled during active disease.

In the case of this clone: The identical CDR3 is also encoded by other nucleotide sequences in the sample. The chain has TRBV5-1 and TRBJ1-3; tentatively, D is TRBD1 (6 bases). Germline CDR1 SGHRS, CDR2 YFSETQ. CDR3 length: 15 residues. V dropped 2 bases and J dropped 1 base, with 10 bases sitting between them. The CDR3 DNA sequence: TGCGCCAGCAGCTTCTCAGGGGAATCTGGAAACACCATATATTTT. It codes for CASSFSGESGNTIYF. Combining the CDR3 with reference TRBV5-1 and TRBJ1-3 gives the whole variable domain KAGVTQTPRYLIKTRGQQVTLSCSPISGHRSVSWYQQTPGQGLQFLFEYFSETQRNKGNFPGRFSGRQFSNSRSEMNVSTLELGDSALYLCASSFSGESGNTIYFGEGSWLTVV.

The V and J genes are TRBV2 and TRBJ2-1; 12 nucleotides match TRBD2. The CDR3 is 14 residues long. V shed 6 bases, J shed 10 bases, and the junction held 7 bases outside the gene matches. CDR1 and CDR2 (germline): SNHLY, FYNNEI. The CDR3: CASSDLGLAGEQFF. In nucleotides, the CDR3 is TGTGCCAGCAGCGATCTAGGACTAGCGGGGGAGCAGTTCTTC.

The chain's CDR3 is CASSFNGRNTEAFF. DNA of the CDR3: TGTGCCAGCAGCTTCAACGGTAGAAACACTGAAGCTTTCTTT. This chain links TRBV5-6 with TRBJ1-1; D is uncertain. CDR1 is SGHDT and CDR2 is YYEEEE in the germline V gene. V lost 2 bases and J lost 2, with 10 bases in between. The CDR3 has 14 residues.

V usage is TRBV5-1 and J usage is TRBJ1-1, with 8 bases aligning to TRBD1. CDR3 length: 14 residues. The germline CDR1 and CDR2 sequences are SGHRS and YFSETQ. Trimming cost V 5 bases and J 1 base; bases outside gene matches: 4. The CDR3 DNA reads TGCGCCAGCAGGGACAGGGTTGAGAACACTGAAGCTTTCTTT. Translated, it gives CASRDRVENTEAFF.

This chain connects TRBV11-2 to TRBJ1-3; TRBD1 matches 8 bases. The CDR3 has 15 amino acids. Germline loops: CDR1 SGHAT, CDR2 FQNNGV. The ends lost 5 bases at V and 4 bases at J; junction bases unmatched: 7. The CDR3, as DNA: TGTGCCAGCAGCCCCGACAGGGGCGTAGGAAACACCATATATTTT. This gives the protein CASSPDRGVGNTIYF. Complete variable domain (other parts from reference TRBV11-2 and TRBJ1-3): EAGVAQSPRYKIIEKRQSVAFWCNPISGHATLYWYQQILGQGPKLLIQFQNNGVVDDSQLPKDRFSAERLKGVDSTLKIQPAKLEDSAVYLCASSPDRGVGNTIYFGEGSWLTVV.

The J gene is TRBJ1-2, the V gene TRBV4-3; no clear D gene. The CDR3 is 16 amino acids. The germline V and J ends were trimmed by 0 bases and 3 bases, with 14 bases remaining between them. Germline loops: CDR1 LGHNA, CDR2 YSLEER. This CDR3 reads CASSQDNSGEYYGYTF. The CDR3, as DNA: TGCGCCAGCAGCCAAGATAATAGTGGGGAGTACTATGGCTACACCTTC.

The chain combines TRBV27 with TRBJ2-7, with unresolved D. The CDR3 spans 13 residues. V gave up 4 bases and J gave up 5 bases, with 12 bases separating them. Germline CDR1 is MNHEY and CDR2 is SMNVEV (reference sequence). The DNA for the CDR3 is TGTGCCAGCAGTTCCCCAGGAACCCACGAGCAGTACTTC. Translation: CASSSPGTHEQYF.

The genes are TRBV5-1 and TRBJ1-1, with 9 bases lining up with TRBD1. The CDR3 spans 15 residues. The germline gives CDR1 SGHRS, CDR2 YFSETQ. With V trimmed by 2 bases and J by 5 bases, 7 bases remained unmatched. CDR3 residues: CASSFRTGEGTEAFF. The CDR3 nucleotides read TGCGCCAGCAGCTTCCGGACAGGGGAGGGGACTGAAGCTTTCTTT.

The rearrangement joins TRBV4-2 to TRBJ1-1, with D perhaps TRBD1 (6 bases). The CDR3 is made up of 16 amino acids. Germline assignment: CDR1 LGHNA and CDR2 YNFKEQ. Deletions cut 0 bases from V and 3 bases from J, with 14 bases between. The DNA of the CDR3 is TGTGCCAGCAGCCAAGATGGATGGGCAGGGGACACTGAAGCTTTCTTT. Its protein is CASSQDGWAGDTEAFF.

The chain recombines TRBV7-2 with TRBJ2-7, with 12 bases matching TRBD2. The CDR3 is 17 residues long. Germline loops: CDR1 SGHTA, CDR2 FQGNSA. V shed 5 bases and J 2 bases; nucleotides not matched to a gene: 10. The CDR3 loop reads CASSRTTSGGPTYEQYF. CDR3 in DNA: TGTGCCAGCAGCCGTACGACTAGCGGGGGCCCAACCTACGAGCAGTACTTC.

This rearrangement joins TRBV19 to TRBJ1-2; 9 nucleotides line up with TRBD1. This CDR3 contains 16 residues. V was pared by 0 bases and J by 3 bases, with 5 bases of the junction left unmatched. Germline CDR1 reads LNHDA; CDR2 reads SQIVND (reference sequence). The CDR3 coding sequence is TGTGCCAGTAGTATAGATCCGGGACAGGGCTACTATGGCTACACCTTC. Translating gives CASSIDPGQGYYGYTF.

The chain carries TRBV24-1 and TRBJ2-5, with a tentative D call TRBD2 (7 bases). This CDR3 contains 15 residues. Germline V CDR1 and CDR2: KGHDR, SFDVKD. With 3 bases removed from V and 4 bases from J, the gap between germline ends came to 14 bases. This CDR3 is CATSDPRGASETQYF. The DNA of the CDR3 is TGTGCCACCAGTGATCCACGGGGGGCGTCAGAGACCCAGTACTTC.

J is TRBJ1-6 and V is TRBV24-1; 8 nucleotides match TRBD1. This CDR3 has 17 residues. The germline gives CDR1 KGHDR, CDR2 SFDVKD. Trimming took 0 bases from V and 5 from J; bases not matched to a gene: 5. The CDR3 spells CATSDLHGTGDNSPLHF. In DNA, the CDR3 is TGTGCCACCAGTGATTTGCACGGGACAGGTGATAATTCACCCCTCCACTTT.

The V gene is TRBV5-8, the J gene TRBJ2-7; TRBD2 matches 8 bases. Germline-derived CDR1 and CDR2 are SGHTS and YDEGEE. The CDR3 totals 14 residues. V dropped 2 bases and J dropped 4; count of bases not matched to a gene: 5. The CDR3 nucleotides read TGTGCCAGCAGCTTCCTCGGGGGGGGATACGAGCAGTACTTC. Translated: CASSFLGGGYEQYF.

The rearrangement joins TRBV28 to TRBJ2-3, with TRBD2 matching 7 bases. Looked up from germline, CDR1 is MDHEN and CDR2 is SYDVKM. V lost 3 bases, J lost 5 bases, and 5 bases stayed unmatched. The CDR3 loop spans 14 amino acids. CDR3 sequence: CASSFTGLLDTQYF. The CDR3 nucleotides read TGTGCCAGCAGTTTCACGGGACTACTAGATACGCAGTATTTT.

The chain has TRBV27 and TRBJ2-2; tentative D call: TRBD1 (6 bases). Germline-derived CDR1 and CDR2 are MNHEY and SMNVEV (reference sequence). Trimming took 4 bases from V and 7 from J, leaving 19 bases between them. The CDR3 is 16 amino acids. The CDR3 reads CASSSVIRGAIGELFF. CDR3 bases: TGTGCCAGCAGTTCGGTCATCAGGGGCGCGATCGGGGAGCTGTTTTTT.

This clone was detected once. CDR3 sequence (DNA): TGTGCCAGCAGCGGGGGGTTCTATGGCTACACCTTC. This sequence encodes CASSGGFYGYTF. The J gene is TRBJ1-2, the V gene TRBV12-3 or TRBV12-4; D possibly corresponds to TRBD1 (5 bases). Deletions cut 6 bases from V and 4 bases from J, with 9 bases between. The CDR3 has 12 amino acids.

The chain uses TRBV28 and TRBJ2-7; 13 nucleotides align to TRBD2. The CDR3 contains 16 residues. With V trimmed by 4 bases and J by 4 bases, 7 bases remained unmatched. Looked up from germline, CDR1 is MDHEN and CDR2 is SYDVKM. The CDR3 sequence is CASSSSGTSGDYEQYF. The CDR3 DNA is TGTGCCAGCAGTTCCTCGGGGACTAGCGGGGATTACGAGCAGTACTTC.

The J gene is TRBJ1-2, the V gene TRBV4-1; TRBD1 might be the D (6 bases). Trimming took off 4 bases at V and 8 bases at J, with 14 bases between the two ends. This CDR3 has 13 amino acids. Per germline, CDR1 MGHRA and CDR2 YSYEKL. For the CDR3, the DNA is TGCGCCAGCAGCCGTGACAGGACCGGAGGCTACACCTTC. This codes for CASSRDRTGGYTF.

V is TRBV12-3 or TRBV12-4 and J is TRBJ2-3; D not certain. The CDR3 covers 11 residues. The ends were cut back, 6 bases at V and 15 bases at J, with 16 bases in the middle. The CDR3 bases are TGTGCCAGCAGCCCCCGCTCTACTATATATTTT. It codes for CASSPRSTIYF.

J is TRBJ2-7 and V is TRBV6-5; D not certain. CDR1 MNHEY and CDR2 SVGAGI come from the germline V gene. V was clipped by 0 bases and J by 4 bases, with 13 bases between them. The CDR3 is made up of 15 amino acids. The DNA of the CDR3 is TGTGCCAGCAGTTACTCTAGCAAGAATACTTACGAGCAGTACTTC. It is translated as CASSYSSKNTYEQYF.

V and J are TRBV10-3 and TRBJ1-1; maybe TRBD1 (6 bases). V lost 2 bases and J lost 3, with 10 bases in between. Germline lookup yields CDR1 ENHRY and CDR2 SYGVKD. CDR3 length equals 14 residues. Here the CDR3 reads CAISERQADTEAFF. The CDR3 bases are TGTGCCATCAGTGAGAGACAGGCCGACACTGAAGCTTTCTTT.

CDR3 nucleotide sequence: TGCAGCGCTCGATCAGAGGCAGGGCGTTTTTTGGACACTGAAGCTTTCTTT. This gives the protein CSARSEAGRFLDTEAFF. The rearrangement joins TRBV29-1 to TRBJ1-1; tentative D call: TRBD1 (5 bases). V lost 7 bases to trimming and J lost 3 bases, with 27 bases between them. CDR3 length equals 17 residues. The germline gives CDR1 SQVTM, CDR2 ANQGSEA.

The chain combines TRBV11-2 with TRBJ2-2, with D possibly matching TRBD2 (7 bases). Germline V CDR1 and CDR2: SGHAT, FQNNGV. This CDR3 is built from 16 residues. The V end was cut by 5 bases, the J end by 5 bases, with 18 bases between. CDR3 coding DNA: TGTGCCAGCAGCCCGATATATCGGGGGGCAACCGGGGAGCTGTTTTTT. Encoded protein: CASSPIYRGATGELFF.

V and J are TRBV7-7 and TRBJ2-2; 7 bases map to TRBD1. The germline V gene encodes CDR1 SSHAT and CDR2 FNYEAQ (reference sequence). The V and J ends lost 5 bases and 5 bases, in that order; junction bases with no gene match: 5. CDR3 length equals 14 residues. In nucleotides, the CDR3 is TGTGCCAGCAGCCGCGACAGGGCTACCGGGGAGCTGTTTTTT. Translated, it gives CASSRDRATGELFF.

The chain joins TRBV9 to TRBJ2-2; 9 nucleotides match TRBD2. Trimming cost V 5 bases and J 0 bases; bases outside gene matches: 5. This CDR3 contains 16 residues. The germline V gene encodes CDR1 SGDLS and CDR2 YYNGEE. For the CDR3, the DNA is TGTGCCAGCAGTGTTAGCGGGGGACCGAACACCGGGGAGCTGTTTTTT. It codes for CASSVSGGPNTGELFF.

J is TRBJ1-1 and V is TRBV18; D is possibly TRBD1 (6 bases). CDR1 KGHSH and CDR2 LQKENI come from the germline V gene. V lost 1 base and J lost 4, with 19 bases in between. CDR3 length: 17 residues. DNA for the CDR3: TGTGCCAGCTCACCACGCAATACAGGGCCAGCTAGCACTGAAGCTTTCTTT. It is translated as CASSPRNTGPASTEAFF.

V gene TRBV7-9 combines with J gene TRBJ1-1; no clear D gene. Trimming shortened V by 3 bases and J by 0 bases, and 11 bases separated the two germline ends. This CDR3 spans 15 amino acids. Germline V CDR1 and CDR2: SEHNR, FQNEAQ (reference sequence). CDR3 DNA: TGTGCCAGCAGCTTTCTAACCCTTCTGAACACTGAAGCTTTCTTT. It encodes CASSFLTLLNTEAFF.

CDR3 in amino acids: CASSPNSGADGYTF. The DNA for the CDR3 is TGTGCCAGCAGCCCAAATTCAGGGGCCGATGGCTACACCTTC. The chain uses TRBV27 and TRBJ1-2, with a weak D call TRBD1 (6 bases). V gave up 6 bases and J gave up 6 bases, with 17 bases separating them. CDR1 and CDR2 (germline): MNHEY, SMNVEV (reference sequence). The CDR3 contains 14 residues.

V is TRBV6-6 and J is TRBJ2-7, with 8 bases matching TRBD2. This CDR3 has 15 residues. Germline V gives CDR1 MNHNY, CDR2 SVGAGI (reference sequence). V lost 2 bases, J lost 2 bases, and 5 bases stayed unmatched. The CDR3 spells CASSYGNGGAYEQYF. The CDR3 DNA follows: TGTGCCAGCAGTTACGGTAACGGGGGGGCCTACGAGCAGTACTTC.